This passage covers 12 T cell receptor beta chains from one sample sequenced in a study of T cell clonotyping in hematopoietic cell transplantation. TCRdb's table, derived via immunoSEQ multiplex PCR, lists solely in-frame clones and lacks some. The table has about 16,000 clones, around 71% seen once. The source material was peripheral blood mononuclear cells. The source is a woman in her sixties in good health. Some clones in this sample may be carry-over from other donors' samples.

This chain connects TRBV5-1 to TRBJ1-6, with a possible D match to TRBD1 (5 bases). CDR3 length: 13 residues. Trimming took off 7 bases at V and 8 bases at J, with 13 bases between the two ends. Looked up from germline, CDR1 is SGHRS and CDR2 is YFSETQ. In nucleotides, the CDR3 is TGCGCCAGCCGAGACAGAGTAGATTCACCCCTCCACTTT. Translating gives CASRDRVDSPLHF.

This clone was found a few times. The chain combines TRBV7-8 with TRBJ1-2; D remains unclear. Germline lookup yields CDR1 SGHVS and CDR2 FQNEAQ. Trimming took off 5 bases at V and 0 bases at J, with 13 bases between the two ends. This CDR3 has 15 residues. CDR3 residues: CASSLGGSANYGYTF. The CDR3 coding sequence is TGTGCCAGCAGCCTCGGTGGCAGCGCTAACTATGGCTACACCTTC.

This sequence joins TRBV5-6 and TRBJ2-3; D remains ambiguous. Germline V gene data show CDR1 as SGHDT and CDR2 as YYEEEE. The V gene lost 0 bases and the J gene lost 0 bases, with 11 bases spanning the gap. The CDR3 covers 16 residues. For the CDR3, the DNA is TGTGCCAGCAGCTTGGGTGGCCGAGATAGCACAGATACGCAGTATTTT. Translation: CASSLGGRDSTDTQYF. The full variable domain, completed using reference TRBV5-6 and TRBJ2-3, is DAGVTQSPTHLIKTRGQQVTLRCSPKSGHDTVSWYQQALGQGPQFIFQYYEEEERQRGNFPDRFSGHQFPNYSSELNVNALLLGDSALYLCASSLGGRDSTDTQYFGPGTRLTVL.

J is TRBJ2-1 and V is TRBV4-2; D is unclear. The V end was cut by 1 base, the J end by 10 bases, with 14 bases between. CDR1 and CDR2 (germline): LGHNA, YNFKEQ. This CDR3 comprises 14 residues. The CDR3 sequence is CASSQVGQRLEQFF. The CDR3 DNA is TGTGCCAGCAGCCAAGTTGGGCAGCGTCTGGAGCAGTTCTTC.

The rearrangement uses TRBV7-2 and TRBJ2-7; TRBD1 agrees at 7 bases. The CDR3 runs to 14 residues. V shed 6 bases, J shed 3 bases, and the junction held 8 bases outside the gene matches. The germline V gene has CDR1 SGHTA and CDR2 FQGNSA. The CDR3 is CASRKDRANYEQYF. CDR3 coding DNA: TGTGCCAGCAGGAAAGACAGGGCTAACTACGAGCAGTACTTC.

The chain recombines TRBV5-6 with TRBJ1-2, with D hard to call. V was cut by 0 bases and J by 4 bases, with 7 bases left in between. The V gene's germline CDR1 is SGHDT and CDR2 YYEEEE. The CDR3 is 13 amino acids. CDR3 region: CASSLDVSYGYTF. DNA for the CDR3: TGTGCCAGCAGCTTGGACGTCAGCTATGGCTACACCTTC.

This clone was seen a few times. The chain combines TRBV6-5 with TRBJ1-2; D may be TRBD1 (5 bases). The CDR3 totals 12 residues. Trimming took 4 bases from V and 7 from J, leaving 10 bases between them. Germline CDR1 reads MNHEY; CDR2 reads SVGAGI. DNA for the CDR3: TGTGCCAGCAGTTTACGAGGGGTTGGCTACACCTTC. Its translation is CASSLRGVGYTF.

The CDR3 nucleotides are TGTGCCAGCAGCGACTCTAGCGGGGGGGCCCTCAGAGAGACCCAGTACTTC. It translates to CASSDSSGGALRETQYF. The V and J genes are TRBV2 and TRBJ2-5, with 12 bases matching TRBD2. Germline assignment: CDR1 SNHLY and CDR2 FYNNEI. With 6 bases clipped from V and 4 bases from J, the junction kept 12 bases outside the gene matches. This CDR3 contains 17 residues.

The rearrangement joins TRBV18 to TRBJ1-2, with D possibly being TRBD1 (6 bases). V shed 5 bases and J shed 5 bases, with 15 bases lying between them. Germline-derived CDR1 and CDR2 are KGHSH and LQKENI. The CDR3 contains 14 residues. The CDR3 reads CASSSLDSIYGYTF. The CDR3 region has the DNA TGTGCCAGCTCAAGCCTGGACAGCATATATGGCTACACCTTC.

The chain employs TRBV6-5 and TRBJ1-1; D gene uncertain. Germline V lookup: CDR1 MNHEY, CDR2 SVGAGI. There are 14 residues in the CDR3. The V and J ends lost 6 bases and 10 bases respectively, with 21 bases between them. The CDR3 reads CASSSWGGKEAAFF. DNA of the CDR3: TGTGCCAGCAGCTCCTGGGGAGGGAAAGAAGCAGCTTTCTTT.

The chain joins TRBV30 to TRBJ1-1; D gene unclear. Trimming cost V 1 base and J 7 bases, with 7 bases left between them. The CDR3 has 11 amino acids. CDR1 is GTSNPN and CDR2 is SVGIG in the germline V gene (reference sequence). This CDR3 reads CAWSERHEAFF. CDR3 coding DNA: TGTGCCTGGAGTGAGAGACATGAAGCTTTCTTT.

The CDR3 nucleotides are TGCGCCAGCAGTGAGTCCAGACTCTATGGCTACACCTTC. Translated, it gives CASSESRLYGYTF. The chain employs TRBV10-1 and TRBJ1-2; D is ambiguous. CDR1 is WNHNN and CDR2 is SYGVQD in the germline V gene (reference sequence). The CDR3 has 13 residues. V was pared by 0 bases and J by 4 bases, with 6 bases between.